The rows below give T cell receptor beta chains drawn from one sample of a study of T cells in Graves' hyperthyroidism and ophthalmopathy. MiXCR, applied by TCRdb to the multiplex PCR reads, yields one record per CDR3 protein. The table has 550,000 to 600,000 distinct CDR3 sequences, around 15% seen once; the top ten hold roughly 18%. The sequencing input was blood. These TCRs come from a woman in her late teens or twenties with Graves' hyperthyroidism. Each CDR3 is given with its conserved first and last residue. D genes are given only for firm matches. Clone size is not always given. Where it is, it says once, few, many or a class for expanded clones.

clone_size,v_call,j_call,d_call,cdr3_aa,cdr3_nt
many,TRBV30,TRBJ2-1,-,CAWSRRGNEQFF,TGTGCCTGGAGTCGCCGGGGCAATGAGCAGTTCTTC
-,TRBV10-3,TRBJ2-6,-,CAISAGANVLTF,TGTGCCATCAGCGCCGGGGCCAACGTCCTGACTTTC
-,TRBV27,TRBJ2-7,TRBD2,CASSFFSGTSYEQYF,TGTGCCAGCAGTTTTTTTAGCGGGACATCCTACGAGCAGTACTTC
many,TRBV7-9,TRBJ1-2,-,CASSSTGQLNYGYTF,TGTGCCAGCAGCTCGACGGGACAACTCAACTATGGCTACACCTTC
-,TRBV9,TRBJ2-2,TRBD1,CASRAQGQGVGTGELFF,TGTGCCAGCAGAGCTCAGGGACAGGGGGTTGGCACCGGGGAGCTGTTTTTT
-,TRBV20-1,TRBJ2-5,-,CSAIPSWGPGRVETQYF,TGCAGTGCTATACCCTCCTGGGGGCCAGGGAGGGTAGAGACCCAGTACTTC
-,TRBV24-1,TRBJ2-1,-,CATSEGGEGEQFF,TGTGCCACCAGTGAGGGAGGAGAGGGTGAGCAGTTCTTC
-,TRBV25-1,TRBJ2-1,-,CASSEYFTYNEQFF,TGTGCCAGCAGTGAATATTTCACCTACAATGAGCAGTTCTTC
few,TRBV5-5,TRBJ1-1,TRBD1,CASSPRGGRERHTEAFF,TGTGCCAGCAGCCCCAGGGGGGGTCGGGAAAGGCATACTGAAGCTTTCTTT
few,TRBV29-1,TRBJ2-7,-,CSAADGSYEQYF,TGCAGCGCCGCCGACGGCTCCTACGAGCAGTACTTC
-,TRBV7-2,TRBJ1-6,TRBD1,CASSSTDRGNSPLHF,TGTGCCAGCAGCTCTACGGACAGGGGGAATTCACCCCTCCACTTT
-,TRBV12-3/TRBV12-4,TRBJ1-1,-,CASSVLLPLLSGISGKNTEAFF,TGTGCCAGCAGCGTCCTATTACCCCTCCTTTCAGGGATCAGTGGGAAGAACACTGAAGCTTTCTTT
-,TRBV3-1,TRBJ1-1,-,CASSGRAGAFF,TGTGCCAGCAGCGGGCGGGCCGGGGCTTTCTTT
many,TRBV28,TRBJ2-2,TRBD2,CASRPEGLAGEWAGELFF,TGTGCCAGCAGACCCGAAGGACTAGCGGGAGAGTGGGCCGGGGAGCTGTTTTTT
-,TRBV6-1,TRBJ1-1,-,CASSVPNTEAFF,TGTGCCAGCAGTGTACCGAACACTGAAGCTTTCTTT